Listed here are 19 T cell receptor beta chains from one sample, sequenced in a study of T cell repertoires in cytomegalovirus infection. One entry per CDR3 protein results from TCRdb running MiXCR on the reads. The sample holds about 310,000 distinct CDR3 sequences; about a sixth are singletons and the top ten take about 11%. Sequencing input: PBMCs. The receptors originated from a human donor in good health (CMV status not recorded). Some clones in this sample may be carry-over from other donors' samples.

V usage is TRBV7-9 and J usage is TRBJ1-1, with a possible D match to TRBD1 (6 bases). Per germline, CDR1 SEHNR and CDR2 FQNEAQ (reference sequence). CDR3 length equals 17 residues. V gave up 5 bases and J gave up 4 bases, with 23 bases separating them. The CDR3, as DNA: TGTGCCAGCAGCCCGGGGGGGGGGCGAAGATCCGGCACTGAAGCTTTCTTT. Amino acids: CASSPGGGRRSGTEAFF. The full variable domain, completed using reference TRBV7-9 and TRBJ1-1, is DTGVSQNPRHKITKRGQNVTFRCDPISEHNRLYWYRQTLGQGPEFLTYFQNEAQLEKSRLLSDRFSAERPKGSFSTLEIQRTEQGDSAMYLCASSPGGGRRSGTEAFFGQGTRLTVV.

The table lists this clonotype with a few counts. This chain uses TRBV29-1 with TRBJ2-5; no reliable D call. Trimming pared 6 bases from V and 5 bases from J, leaving 16 bases between. Germline V gene lookup returns CDR1 SQVTM and CDR2 ANQGSEA. The CDR3 consists of 13 residues. This CDR3 is CSVRRTAQETQYF. DNA of the CDR3: TGCAGCGTACGACGGACCGCGCAGGAGACCCAGTACTTC.

This clonotype was detected ten times or more. The chain's CDR3 is CASSLGGGITNYGYTF. The CDR3 DNA follows: TGTGCCAGCAGCTTAGGTGGGGGGATTACTAACTATGGCTACACCTTC. The chain links TRBV7-2 to TRBJ1-2; possibly TRBD1 for D (5 bases). The length of the CDR3 is 16 residues. V lost 1 base and J lost 0, with 12 bases in between. Germline V gives CDR1 SGHTA, CDR2 FQGNSA.

This clonotype was picked up many times. CDR3 residues: CASSFVPGQGRLFF. In DNA form, the CDR3 reads TGTGCCAGCAGTTTTGTCCCGGGACAGGGAAGACTGTTTTTT. The chain links TRBV12-3 or TRBV12-4 to TRBJ1-4; 9 bases line up with TRBD1. Unmatched junction bases numbered 9, after V lost 3 bases and J lost 13 bases. The CDR3 has 14 amino acids.

The V and J genes are TRBV25-1 and TRBJ2-1; 12 nucleotides agree with TRBD2. The germline V gene encodes CDR1 MGHDK and CDR2 SYGVNS. This CDR3 has 15 amino acids. Trimming cost V 4 bases and J 10 bases; bases outside gene matches: 8. The CDR3 DNA reads TGTGCCAGCAGTGTAAGACTAGCGGGGGCCGGGGAGCAGTTCTTC. Translating gives CASSVRLAGAGEQFF.

This clonotype was counted between two and nine times. This chain connects TRBV5-4 to TRBJ2-5; D is undetermined. Germline values: CDR1 SGHNT, CDR2 YYREEE (reference sequence). This CDR3 spans 14 amino acids. V lost 5 bases, J lost 1 base, and 12 bases lay in between. The CDR3 reads CASRTDAAQETQYF. The DNA of the CDR3 is TGTGCCAGCAGGACCGACGCGGCCCAAGAGACCCAGTACTTC. Drawing the rest from reference TRBV5-4 and TRBJ2-5, the complete variable domain is ETGVTQSPTHLIKTRGQQVTLRCSSQSGHNTVSWYQQALGQGPQFIFQYYREEENGRGNFPPRFSGLQFPNYSSELNVNALELDDSALYLCASRTDAAQETQYFGPGTRLLVL.

This clonotype came up many times. The chain recombines TRBV7-6 with TRBJ2-2; D is unclear. CDR1 and CDR2 (germline): SGHVS, FNYEAQ. Between the trimmed V and J ends, which lost 4 bases and 9 bases, there was a span of 6 bases. The CDR3 extends over 11 amino acids. The CDR3 sequence: CASSSERELFF. The DNA for the CDR3 is TGTGCCAGCAGCTCAGAGAGGGAGCTGTTTTTT. Supplemented by reference TRBV7-6 and TRBJ2-2, the full variable domain reads GAGVSQSPRYKVTKRGQDVALRCDPISGHVSLYWYRQALGQGPEFLTYFNYEAQQDKSGLPNDRFSAERPEGSISTLTIQRTEQRDSAMYRCASSSERELFFGEGSRLTVL.

The gene calls are TRBV7-2 and TRBJ1-5, with D tentatively TRBD1 (5 bases). V was clipped by 3 bases and J by 6 bases, with 9 bases between them. Germline V gene sequence: CDR1 SGHTA, CDR2 FQGNSA. The length of the CDR3 is 13 residues. In nucleotides, the CDR3 is TGTGCCAGCAGCTTCCTCGGGGGTCAGCCCCAGCATTTT. It specifies CASSFLGGQPQHF.

The chain joins TRBV6-6 to TRBJ1-5; D not resolved. Deletions cut 6 bases from V and 7 bases from J, with 16 bases between. The CDR3 is 14 residues long. Germline V gene sequence: CDR1 MNHNY, CDR2 SVGAGI (reference sequence). The CDR3 sequence: CASSSASLKQPQHF. The CDR3 region has the DNA TGTGCCAGCAGCTCCGCATCCCTCAAGCAGCCCCAGCATTTT.

The chain has TRBV20-1 and TRBJ2-3; D gene ambiguous. The V gene lost 6 bases and the J gene lost 4 bases, with 11 bases spanning the gap. CDR1 is DFQATT, CDR2 SNEGSKA, per germline (reference sequence). This CDR3 comprises 12 residues. The CDR3, as DNA: TGCAGTGCCGATATTGGTGCAGATACGCAGTATTTT. This codes for CSADIGADTQYF.

In this sample, this clonotype turned up a few times. The CDR3 loop reads CASGGGASGNTIYF. In DNA, the CDR3 is TGTGCCAGCGGCGGGGGGGCCTCTGGAAACACCATATATTTT. The V call is TRBV28, the J call TRBJ1-3; D perhaps matches TRBD1 (6 bases). The germline gives CDR1 MDHEN, CDR2 SYDVKM. V lost 8 bases and J 0 bases, leaving 11 bases between the germline ends. The CDR3 contains 14 residues.

The chain uses TRBV9 and TRBJ2-1; unclear D gene. The CDR3 has 16 residues. Per germline, CDR1 SGDLS and CDR2 YYNGEE. Trimming took off 0 bases at V and 3 bases at J, with 13 bases between the two ends. Here the CDR3 DNA reads TGTGCCAGCAGCGTAGACGTGACGACCGTCTACAATGAGCAGTTCTTC. It yields the protein CASSVDVTTVYNEQFF.

CDR3 DNA: TGTGCCAGCAGTTTAATCACAGGGGGGGGTGGCTACACCTTC. This sequence encodes CASSLITGGGGYTF. The V and J genes are TRBV28 and TRBJ1-2; TRBD1 aligns across 8 bases. The CDR3 has 14 amino acids. Germline V CDR1 and CDR2: MDHEN, SYDVKM. V lost 2 bases to trimming and J lost 7 bases; unmatched junction nucleotides: 6.

This clonotype was recorded at least ten times. The V call is TRBV6-1, the J call TRBJ1-6; D might be TRBD1 (5 bases). CDR1 MNHNS and CDR2 SASEGT come from the germline V gene. The length of the CDR3 is 15 residues. Trimming took off 6 bases at V and 7 bases at J, with 16 bases between the two ends. The CDR3 DNA reads as TGTGCCAGCAGCGGGGGGGGACGGGGGAATTCACCCCTCCACTTT. Its translation: CASSGGGRGNSPLHF.

This clonotype was picked up a small number of times. The chain carries TRBV25-1 and TRBJ1-2; D is ambiguous. Germline CDR1 is MGHDK and CDR2 is SYGVNS. The V end was cut by 1 base, the J end by 0 bases, with 9 bases between. The CDR3 extends over 15 amino acids. CDR3 region: CASSESGGANYGYTF. In nucleotides, the CDR3 is TGTGCCAGCAGTGAATCGGGCGGAGCTAACTATGGCTACACCTTC.

This chain links TRBV19 with TRBJ2-7, with TRBD2 matching 13 bases. The CDR3 spans 15 residues. CDR1 LNHDA and CDR2 SQIVND come from the germline V gene (reference sequence). Losses at the gene ends were 8 bases for V and 3 bases for J; bases not matched to a gene: 7. CDR3 nucleotide sequence: TGTGCCAGTGCCGGACTAGCGGGGGATCTCTACGAGCAGTACTTC. As protein: CASAGLAGDLYEQYF.

This clonotype came up many times. The chain employs TRBV7-2 and TRBJ1-5; 10 nucleotides line up with TRBD1. The V gene's germline CDR1 is SGHTA and CDR2 FQGNSA. This CDR3 is 15 amino acids long. J lost 0 bases, V lost 5 bases, and 1 base had no gene match. The CDR3 DNA sequence: TGTGCCAGCAGCCGGACAGGGGGTAGCAATCAGCCCCAGCATTTT. This translates into CASSRTGGSNQPQHF.

The rearrangement uses TRBV20-1 and TRBJ1-1, with D possibly being TRBD1 (5 bases). This CDR3 comprises 15 residues. The germline CDR1 and CDR2 sequences are DFQATT and SNEGSKA (reference sequence). V gave up 0 bases and J gave up 1 base, with 12 bases separating them. The CDR3 nucleotides read TGCAGTGCTAGAGACCCCTCGGGGGGGAACACTGAAGCTTTCTTT. Its protein is CSARDPSGGNTEAFF.

The V and J genes are TRBV4-2 and TRBJ2-1; 7 nucleotides match TRBD2. J was trimmed by 7 bases and V by 4 bases; bases with no gene match: 7. This CDR3 has 14 residues. Germline V gene sequence: CDR1 LGHNA, CDR2 YNFKEQ. The CDR3 nucleotides are TGTGCCAGCAGCCCTACGGACGGGGGGAATGAGCAGTTCTTC. Translated: CASSPTDGGNEQFF.